These 22 T cell receptor beta chains were all obtained from the same sample, sequenced in a study of CD8 T cells in Susac syndrome. It was with random hexamers that about 0.45 to 1 ug RNA was reverse transcribed. MiXCR, run by TCRdb on the immunoSEQ multiplex PCR reads, gives a single entry per CDR3 protein. The data show a few hundred thousand distinct CDR3 sequences, about 91% seen once. The sequenced sample consisted of CD8+ T cells from PBMCs. All receptors derive from a human donor with multiple sclerosis.

J is TRBJ2-1 and V is TRBV4-2; no reliable D call. The CDR3 length is 14 residues. Germline CDR1 LGHNA, CDR2 YNFKEQ. V was cut by 3 bases and J by 9 bases, with 15 bases left in between. The CDR3 region is CASSHPSRLGEQFF. As DNA, the CDR3 is TGTGCCAGCAGCCACCCAAGCCGGTTGGGTGAGCAGTTCTTC.

The chain has TRBV12-3 or TRBV12-4 and TRBJ2-3; D not resolved. The length of the CDR3 is 16 residues. Trimming stripped 6 bases from V and 0 bases from J, with 16 bases between. This chain's CDR3 is CASSSTFKFSTDTQYF. The CDR3 DNA reads TGTGCCAGCAGCTCAACCTTCAAATTCAGCACAGATACGCAGTATTTT.

The chain carries TRBV6-5 and TRBJ2-5, with 10 nucleotides matching TRBD1. Germline CDR1 reads MNHEY; CDR2 reads SVGAGI. This CDR3 is 16 amino acids long. J was trimmed by 5 bases and V by 0 bases; bases with no gene match: 6. The CDR3 nucleotides read TGTGCCAGCAGTTACTCAGCCGGACAGGGGGGGGAGACCCAGTACTTC. This codes for CASSYSAGQGGETQYF.

The V call is TRBV7-9, the J call TRBJ2-2; D unresolved. The germline gives CDR1 SEHNR, CDR2 FQNEAQ (reference sequence). The CDR3 covers 12 residues. The ends were cut back, 5 bases at V and 3 bases at J, with 4 bases in the middle. The CDR3 loop is CASSTYTGELFF. DNA for the CDR3: TGTGCCAGCAGCACCTACACCGGGGAGCTGTTTTTT.

This clonotype occurred many times. V usage is TRBV6-1 and J usage is TRBJ1-2; no firm D call. The germline V gene encodes CDR1 MNHNS and CDR2 SASEGT. Trimming shortened V by 3 bases and J by 8 bases, and 13 bases separated the two germline ends. The CDR3 has 13 residues. The DNA for the CDR3 is TGTGCCAGCAGTGACTCGGAGGGAAAGGGCTACACCTTC. It translates to CASSDSEGKGYTF.

V gene TRBV28 combines with J gene TRBJ1-2; possibly TRBD1 for D (5 bases). Germline CDR1 is MDHEN and CDR2 is SYDVKM. The CDR3 contains 20 residues. V gave up 4 bases and J gave up 0 bases, with 27 bases separating them. Here the CDR3 reads CASSSLVWRDPNQANYGYTF. DNA of the CDR3: TGTGCCAGCAGTTCCCTAGTCTGGCGGGACCCAAACCAAGCTAACTATGGCTACACCTTC.

This chain links TRBV6-5 with TRBJ2-5, with 7 positions matching TRBD1. CDR3 length: 14 amino acids. V shed 2 bases, J shed 5 bases, and the junction held 5 bases outside the gene matches. Germline V CDR1 and CDR2: MNHEY, SVGAGI. This CDR3 reads CASSYHTGAETQYF. The CDR3 coding sequence is TGTGCCAGCAGTTACCACACAGGGGCGGAGACCCAGTACTTC.

The table lists this clonotype with a count of one. This rearrangement joins TRBV28 to TRBJ2-7, with D possibly being TRBD1 or TRBD2 (5 bases each). The germline V and J ends were trimmed by 3 bases and 3 bases, with 15 bases remaining between them. CDR1 is MDHEN, CDR2 SYDVKM, per germline. There are 15 residues in the CDR3. CDR3 DNA: TGTGCCAGCAGTTTGGGACGCCAGTGGCTCTACGAGCAGTACTTC. It codes for CASSLGRQWLYEQYF.

The chain recombines TRBV19 with TRBJ1-1, with D unresolved. There are 13 residues in the CDR3. In germline, CDR1 is LNHDA, CDR2 SQIVND (reference sequence). V dropped 7 bases and J dropped 4 bases, with 13 bases sitting between them. The CDR3 loop reads CASTSGGSTEAFF. The CDR3 DNA is TGTGCCAGTACCTCTGGAGGGAGCACTGAAGCTTTCTTT. Based on the CDR3 plus reference TRBV19 and TRBJ1-1, the full variable domain is DGGITQSPKYLFRKEGQNVTLSCEQNLNHDAMYWYRQDPGQGLRLIYYSQIVNDFQKGDIAEGYSVSREKKESFPLTVTSAQKNPTAFYLCASTSGGSTEAFFGQGTRLTVV.

A single count supports this clonotype. The CDR3 reads CSVEFPTSSTDTQYF. The DNA of the CDR3 is TGCAGCGTTGAGTTTCCCACATCTAGCACAGATACGCAGTATTTT. The chain combines TRBV29-1 with TRBJ2-3; D gene uncertain. CDR3 length: 15 residues. Germline values: CDR1 SQVTM, CDR2 ANQGSEA. With 3 bases removed from V and 0 bases from J, the gap between germline ends came to 13 bases.

The rearrangement joins TRBV4-1 to TRBJ2-2; D is ambiguous. Germline CDR1 reads MGHRA; CDR2 reads YSYEKL. V was shortened by 0 bases and J by 3 bases, with 14 bases between the two germline ends. There are 17 residues in the CDR3. For the CDR3, the DNA is TGCGCCAGCAGCCAAGAAACACCCCGCTGGGACACCGGGGAGCTGTTTTTT. Amino acid sequence: CASSQETPRWDTGELFF.

This chain links TRBV27 with TRBJ2-7; 9 nucleotides match TRBD2. The CDR3 extends over 18 amino acids. Germline trimming cut 3 bases from V and 0 bases from J; bases unmatched to any gene: 12. Germline V gives CDR1 MNHEY, CDR2 SMNVEV (reference sequence). This chain's CDR3 is CASSFVSSGGPSSYEQYF. As DNA, the CDR3 is TGTGCCAGCAGTTTTGTATCCAGCGGGGGGCCTAGCTCCTACGAGCAGTACTTC.

The chain links TRBV14 to TRBJ1-1; 9 bases align to TRBD1. There are 15 residues in the CDR3. Germline V lookup: CDR1 SGHDN, CDR2 FVKESK. Losses at the gene ends were 5 bases for V and 0 bases for J; bases not matched to a gene: 4. This chain's CDR3 is CASSEQGALNTEAFF. In DNA form, the CDR3 reads TGTGCCAGCAGCGAACAGGGGGCCTTGAACACTGAAGCTTTCTTT.

The chain links TRBV4-3 to TRBJ2-1, with 7 nucleotides matching TRBD1. Germline values: CDR1 LGHNA, CDR2 YSLEER. CDR3 length equals 14 residues. The V segment lost 4 bases and the J segment 3 bases; nucleotides outside the gene matches: 3. CDR3 sequence: CASSPGTDYNEQFF. As DNA, the CDR3 is TGCGCCAGCAGCCCCGGGACAGACTACAATGAGCAGTTCTTC.

This clonotype was recorded only once. The chain combines TRBV2 with TRBJ1-2, with D possibly matching TRBD1 (5 bases). The CDR3 covers 18 residues. V dropped 10 bases and J dropped 4 bases, with 31 bases sitting between them. Germline CDR1 SNHLY, CDR2 FYNNEI. CDR3 nucleotide sequence: TGTGCCAACCTTAGGGGTGGGCTTAGGACGGGCAAGAGCTATGGCTACACCTTC. Encoded protein: CANLRGGLRTGKSYGYTF.

J is TRBJ2-1 and V is TRBV9; D is possibly TRBD1 or TRBD2 (5 bases each). Germline CDR1 reads SGDLS; CDR2 reads YYNGEE. CDR3 size: 16 residues. Trimming stripped 0 bases from V and 0 bases from J, with 10 bases between. The CDR3 DNA reads as TGTGCCAGCAGCGTAGAGAGGGGCAGCTCCTACAATGAGCAGTTCTTC. This translates into CASSVERGSSYNEQFF.

This clonotype has just one count. CDR3 DNA: TGTGCCAGTAGTATCGACAGCTCTGGAAACACCATATATTTT. It translates to CASSIDSSGNTIYF. The V and J genes are TRBV19 and TRBJ1-3; TRBD1 is a possible D gene (5 bases). V gave up 3 bases and J gave up 0 bases, with 6 bases separating them. Per the germline V gene, CDR1 is LNHDA and CDR2 is SQIVND (reference sequence). The CDR3 covers 14 residues.

The chain couples TRBV28 to TRBJ2-2, with 7 bases identical to TRBD1. The CDR3 has 19 residues. The V and J ends lost 0 bases and 1 base, in that order; junction bases with no gene match: 11. Germline lookup yields CDR1 MDHEN and CDR2 SYDVKM. The CDR3 sequence is CASSLWEARAGGNTGELFF. CDR3 DNA: TGTGCCAGCAGTTTATGGGAAGCGAGGGCAGGGGGGAACACCGGGGAGCTGTTTTTT.

The DNA for the CDR3 is TGTGCCAGCAGTCCCTCGGTGGGGGCGGCCCAAGAGACCCAGTACTTC. Translated, it gives CASSPSVGAAQETQYF. The V gene is TRBV6-5, the J gene TRBJ2-5, with a possible D match to TRBD1 (6 bases). The V end was cut by 5 bases, the J end by 1 base, with 17 bases between. The CDR3 is made up of 16 amino acids. In germline, CDR1 is MNHEY, CDR2 SVGAGI.

This clonotype was counted a few times. The chain recombines TRBV29-1 with TRBJ2-1; D unclear. Germline CDR1 is SQVTM and CDR2 is ANQGSEA. Trimming pared 3 bases from V and 7 bases from J, leaving 1 base between. The CDR3 loop spans 9 amino acids. The CDR3 nucleotides read TGCAGCGTTGAGAATGAGCAGTTCTTC. It translates to CSVENEQFF.

This clonotype was picked up one time. The J gene is TRBJ2-1, the V gene TRBV7-9; unclear D gene. Germline lookup yields CDR1 SEHNR and CDR2 FQNEAQ (reference sequence). The CDR3 runs 15 residues. V lost 1 base to trimming and J lost 5 bases, with 12 bases between them. The CDR3 DNA sequence: TGTGCCAGCAGCTTAGTGGCTTCATCAAACAATGAGCAGTTCTTC. Amino acids: CASSLVASSNNEQFF.

The chain has TRBV7-9 and TRBJ2-5; D uncertain. The CDR3 extends over 15 amino acids. V lost 5 bases and J lost 0, with 13 bases in between. The V gene's germline CDR1 is SEHNR and CDR2 FQNEAQ (reference sequence). CDR3 amino acids: CASSPPIGYQETQYF. The CDR3 bases are TGTGCCAGCAGCCCACCGATCGGGTACCAAGAGACCCAGTACTTC. Filled out from reference TRBV7-9 and TRBJ2-5, the complete variable domain reads DTGVSQNPRHKITKRGQNVTFRCDPISEHNRLYWYRQTLGQGPEFLTYFQNEAQLEKSRLLSDRFSAERPKGSFSTLEIQRTEQGDSAMYLCASSPPIGYQETQYFGPGTRLLVL.